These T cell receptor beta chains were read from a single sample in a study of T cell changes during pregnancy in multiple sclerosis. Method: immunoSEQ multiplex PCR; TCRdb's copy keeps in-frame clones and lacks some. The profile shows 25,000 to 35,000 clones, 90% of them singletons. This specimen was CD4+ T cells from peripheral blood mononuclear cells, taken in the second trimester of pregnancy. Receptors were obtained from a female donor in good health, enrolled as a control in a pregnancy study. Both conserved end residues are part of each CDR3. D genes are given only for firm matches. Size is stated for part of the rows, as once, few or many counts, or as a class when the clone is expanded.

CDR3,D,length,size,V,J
CASSQTGGHEQFF,-,13,-,TRBV14,TRBJ2-1
CASSLDILLGNTIYF,-,15,-,TRBV18,TRBJ1-3
CAWSPPGQGGYTF,-,13,-,TRBV30,TRBJ1-2
CASGIDGTGSNQPQHF,-,16,-,TRBV19,TRBJ1-5
CATRQGEDQPQHF,TRBD1,13,-,TRBV10-3,TRBJ1-5
CASSPGQGQDTQYF,TRBD1,14,-,TRBV5-1,TRBJ2-3
CASSLGTSGYNEQFF,TRBD2,15,-,TRBV5-1,TRBJ2-1
CASSESGGTYGYTF,-,14,-,TRBV25-1,TRBJ1-2
CASSPWGGGYGYTF,-,14,-,TRBV7-8,TRBJ1-2
CASTPLAGGRTGELFF,TRBD2,16,once,TRBV2,TRBJ2-2
CAWSEQGGPQHF,TRBD1,12,-,TRBV30,TRBJ1-5
CSVEVWQAGDTQYF,-,14,-,TRBV29-1,TRBJ2-3
CASSYSRGGDYGYTF,TRBD1,15,-,TRBV6-5,TRBJ1-2
CASSEWSGNYGYTF,-,14,-,TRBV25-1,TRBJ1-2
CASSFPKDRPSYEQYF,TRBD1,16,once,TRBV5-1,TRBJ2-7
CAISTGGDSNQPQHF,TRBD1,15,-,TRBV10-3,TRBJ1-5
CASSAGGSGNTDTQYF,TRBD2,16,-,TRBV5-1,TRBJ2-3
CASSPGLVRELFF,-,13,-,TRBV14,TRBJ2-2
CASRKGQGSEKLFF,TRBD1,14,-,TRBV5-4,TRBJ1-4
CASSLGQSYNEQFF,-,14,-,TRBV7-2,TRBJ2-1
CAWGGYTF,-,8,-,TRBV30,TRBJ1-2
CAWGDRVDQPQHF,TRBD1,13,-,TRBV30,TRBJ1-5
CASPYGPGGTDTQYF,-,15,once,TRBV27,TRBJ2-3
CSVGAAASETQYF,-,13,-,TRBV29-1,TRBJ2-5
CASSLSAQREQYF,-,13,once,TRBV7-6,TRBJ2-7
CASSLPTGLAGGSGTQYF,TRBD2,18,once,TRBV7-2,TRBJ2-3
CAWRDTMYTDRQYF,-,14,-,TRBV30,TRBJ2-3
CASSTSSPGYQETQYF,-,16,-,TRBV7-2,TRBJ2-5
CASSSEGQGTDTQYF,TRBD1,15,-,TRBV7-8,TRBJ2-3
CASGKGDQETQYF,-,13,once,TRBV5-4,TRBJ2-5
CASSSPTGERVTYEQYF,-,17,-,TRBV7-9,TRBJ2-7
CASSTEVRSGNTIYF,-,15,few,TRBV19,TRBJ1-3
CASSSRQGLFNEKLFF,TRBD1,16,-,TRBV7-9,TRBJ1-4
CASSFRDGQPQHF,-,13,-,TRBV27,TRBJ1-5
CASSYTSGRIYEQYF,TRBD2,15,once,TRBV6-5,TRBJ2-7
CASSLLLAGGLGTGELFF,TRBD2,18,-,TRBV4-3,TRBJ2-2
CASSELGGADYGYTF,TRBD1,15,-,TRBV25-1,TRBJ1-2
CASSEGQGRELFF,TRBD1,13,-,TRBV2,TRBJ2-2
CASSYRSGYNEQFF,-,14,-,TRBV6-6,TRBJ2-1
CASSFRENTEAFF,-,13,-,TRBV7-9,TRBJ1-1
CSVGQGTDEQYF,TRBD1,12,-,TRBV29-1,TRBJ2-7
CASSSGWVYEQYF,-,13,-,TRBV7-6,TRBJ2-7
CASGRGGGDTQYF,-,13,-,TRBV2,TRBJ2-3
CASSQTGGYEQYF,TRBD1,13,few,TRBV4-3,TRBJ2-7
CASSLDGTGIRSSGNTIYF,TRBD1,19,-,TRBV19,TRBJ1-3
CAVRTGGGNTIYF,TRBD1,13,-,TRBV6-5,TRBJ1-3
CASSIGTGYEQYF,-,13,-,TRBV19,TRBJ2-7
CASSIAAGAYGYTF,-,14,once,TRBV19,TRBJ1-2
CASSQSATGRNSPLHF,TRBD1,16,-,TRBV4-3,TRBJ1-6
CASSVTQAPPVYSSGANVLTF,-,21,-,TRBV19,TRBJ2-6
CASSLALSGFEQYF,TRBD2,14,-,TRBV7-2,TRBJ2-7
CASSLEGELINEKLFF,-,16,-,TRBV5-1,TRBJ1-4
CAAQEGQGFTEAFF,TRBD1,14,-,TRBV10-3,TRBJ1-1
CASSLEQLDLFF,-,12,-,TRBV5-4,TRBJ2-1
CASSPTGQENYGYTF,TRBD1,15,-,TRBV5-1,TRBJ1-2
CASRTYPDTQYF,-,12,-,TRBV21-1,TRBJ2-3
CASRGLAGAGYF,TRBD2,12,-,TRBV2,TRBJ2-7
CASSPQGLSYNSPLHF,-,16,-,TRBV6-6,TRBJ1-6
CASSYRGNNQPQHF,TRBD1,14,-,TRBV5-8,TRBJ1-5